This TCR beta chain came from a study of blood T cells in healthy people across ages (dated by TCRdb to 2014 to 2015). Some background on the complete study: In model experiments, template switching captured roughly one uniquely barcoded TCR beta cDNA molecule for every two T cells. The study measured age-related changes in TCR beta repertoire diversity using deep sequencing normalized with unique cDNA molecular identifiers. The donors were split into four age groups: young (average around 15 years), middle-aged (39), aged (62) and long-lived (about 82). The study analyzed two additional independent replicas of 1 million unique cDNA reads from the same blood draw for two donors, one aged 18 to 30 and one aged 80 or older. The paper as a whole reports these results and caveats: Estimates of total diversity from one million sequenced T cells were regarded as lower bounds and underestimates. There was a strong correlation between observed TCR beta diversity and the percentage of naive T cells measured by flow cytometry. Conclusive comparison of naive and antigen-experienced compartments was prevented by the profiling of bulk unsorted PBMCs. Because donor CMV infection status was unknown, age-related changes in expanded clonotypes were potentially confounded. Observed TCR beta diversity per million T cells fell roughly linearly with age, and a significant reduction was already apparent by age around 40. Compared with the aged group, the long-lived group had more naive CD4+ T cells, fewer expanded clones and increased TCR diversity, suggesting age selection.

Trimming removed 7 bases from V and 2 bases from J; the gene matches leave 6 bases unexplained. The CDR3 measures 15 amino acids from cysteine to phenylalanine. The CDR3 DNA has 45 bases and is translated from base 1. CDR1 is given as SQVTM and CDR2 as ANQGSEA, both from the germline V gene. The method was 5' RACE. Sequenced using an Illumina HiSeq 2500. A second roughly 6 to 12 cycle PCR used a sample-barcoded 5' primer and a J-beta primer mix. A unique molecular identifier was introduced onto each TCR beta cDNA molecule by a template-switch 5' adaptor carrying 12 random nucleotides. Each sample yielded at least 3 million CDR3-containing paired-end reads. The Mint cDNA synthesis kit, primed by a TRBC-specific oligonucleotide, was used to synthesize first-strand cDNA from all RNA. Following uracil-DNA glycosylase treatment, a first 18-cycle PCR with universal primers M1SS and BC2_uni_R was performed on all cDNA. Per the source publication's procedure: For normalization, 1 million high-quality reads, each with a distinct molecular identifier, were randomly selected from each sample. Reads with shared molecular identifiers were discarded instead of being binned into consensus sequences. MiTCR, run with a Q25 quality threshold and the strictest error-elimination algorithm, handled CDR3 identification, clonotype clustering and error correction. A nonparametric unseen species model using Euler transformation provided a lower-bound estimate of total TCR beta diversity. TCRdb's own reprocessing of the public reads used fastp at Q25 and MiXCR and kept productive beta chains. All rows with the same CDR3 protein become a single entry with the most common DNA and genes. The authors' filters were not applied to this entry. Within this sample are 750,000 or so distinct CDR3 sequences, with more than 20% of them counted one time only. Under 9.5% of the sample goes to the ten largest clones.

Systemically healthy Caucasian individuals from Russia, some 36 in total and aged about 6 to 95 years, were included as donors. Each donor gave ten milliliters of peripheral blood, drawn into EDTA-treated Vacutainer tubes. PBMCs were isolated by Ficoll-Paque density-gradient centrifugation, with at least 6.5 million obtained per sample. Trizol reagent was used to extract total RNA from the PBMCs, yielding at least 5.5 micrograms per sample. For every donor, an aliquot of PBMCs went through flow cytometry to measure the percentages of naive CD45RAhigh/CD27high T cells. This clonotype was observed a few times. The specificity of this receptor is unknown. Base qualities are not recorded, but no much larger clone differs from it by a single base. These records were also assigned to another study, of T cells of mothers and their children. In that second paper, the authors write: Donors were nine systemically healthy Caucasian individuals: three mothers and their six children. cDNA synthesis used all of the extracted RNA, with approximately 1.4 ug of RNA in each 15 ul reaction. In the second PCR, sample barcodes and 2-4 random nucleotides were introduced via the M1S primer. Over 9.5 million TCR beta CDR3 reads were obtained for each mother, and approximately 2.9 million reads were obtained for each child. Thymic selection similarly shapes TCR recombination output in related and unrelated pairs, with minor effect from inherited differences. Normalized repertoire overlap was always found to be slightly, but never significantly, higher in related mother-child pairs than in unrelated mother-child pairs. No persistent microchimeric T cell clones were detected, at a sensitivity of about 100 clones per million clonotypes. In the study, deep NGS was used to compare the TCR beta repertoires of mothers and children, and features distinguishing related mother-child pairs from unrelated individuals were sought. Mothers averaged approximately 40 +/- 4 years of age and children averaged approximately 12 +/- 4 years. After adapter ligation with NEBNext reagents, the libraries were sequenced on Illumina HiSeq 2000 with 100+100 nt paired-end reads. Mother and child libraries were prepared a month apart and sequenced in separate runs to prevent cross-contamination. Each donor had between about 450,000 and 2,200,000 distinct TCR beta clonotypes identified. Naive TCR beta clonotypes were estimated from low-frequency clonotypes matched to each donor's FACS-determined naive share, without sorting.

Input material: blood. This sequence was found in a boy under 18 in good health. The chain links TRBV29-1 with TRBJ2-4, and TRBD2 aligns with 12 junction nucleotides. Here is the DNA: TGCAGCGCCCGGACTAGCGGGGTTACCAAAAACATTCAGTACTTC. This sequence encodes CSARTSGVTKNIQYF.